One sample yielded the 10 T cell receptor beta chains listed below, sequenced in a study of early T cells in non-severe SARS-CoV-2 infection. TCRdb re-called the 5' RACE reads with MiXCR, one entry per CDR3 protein. The table has under 20,000 distinct CDR3 sequences, more than 4% seen once. The source material was whole blood. The receptors were sampled from an adult who was a healthcare worker with PCR-confirmed SARS-CoV-2 infection or an uninfected control (not recorded which).

This clonotype appeared many times. The chain combines TRBV6-1 with TRBJ1-5; D remains ambiguous. V lost 8 bases and J lost 6, with 14 bases in between. The CDR3 has 13 residues. CDR1 and CDR2 from the germline V gene are MNHNS and SASEGT. The CDR3 region is CASLDGLFQPQHF. The CDR3 DNA sequence: TGTGCCAGCCTGGACGGTTTGTTTCAGCCCCAGCATTTT.

This clonotype has a count of ten or more. V usage is TRBV6-6 and J usage is TRBJ1-1; no reliable D call. The V end was cut by 6 bases, the J end by 3 bases, with 14 bases between. Looked up from germline, CDR1 is MNHNY and CDR2 is SVGAGI (reference sequence). This CDR3 contains 14 residues. In nucleotides, the CDR3 is TGTGCCAGCAGCGAAATATGGAGTGACACTGAAGCTTTCTTT. This sequence encodes CASSEIWSDTEAFF.

In its sample, this clonotype was seen many times. The chain couples TRBV6-1 to TRBJ1-5; D not resolved. CDR3 size: 15 residues. V lost 2 bases to trimming and J lost 7 bases, with 15 bases between them. Germline V gene data show CDR1 as MNHNS and CDR2 as SASEGT. CDR3 protein: CASSESLTVGQPQHF. Written as DNA, the CDR3 is TGTGCCAGCAGTGAAAGTTTAACAGTGGGGCAGCCCCAGCATTTT.

A note on this clonotype: Being one base from a much bigger clone, this may be a read error. This sequence joins TRBV6-5 and TRBJ1-4; D may be TRBD1 (6 bases). Germline CDR1 is MNHEY and CDR2 is SVGAGI. This CDR3 contains 15 residues. Deletions cut 6 bases from V and 4 bases from J, with 15 bases between. The CDR3 sequence: CASSVTRTVNEKLFF. The CDR3 DNA follows: TGTGCCAGCAGCGTGACGCGGACAGTTAATGAAAAACTGTTTTTT.

Judged by abundance, this clonotype is medium-sized. This chain uses TRBV19 with TRBJ1-5; TRBD1 might be the D (5 bases). V lost 7 bases and J 9 bases, leaving 19 bases between the germline ends. CDR1 and CDR2 (germline): LNHDA, SQIVND (reference sequence). The CDR3 extends over 14 amino acids. The CDR3 DNA is TGTGCCAGTACCCCGACAGCCTATCCCCCGCCCCAGCATTTT. It codes for CASTPTAYPPPQHF.

V usage is TRBV18 and J usage is TRBJ1-1; 8 bases match TRBD1. Germline assignment: CDR1 KGHSH and CDR2 LQKENI. V lost 6 bases and J lost 0; bases outside the gene matches: 9. The CDR3 is made up of 16 amino acids. As DNA, the CDR3 is TGTGCCAGCTCGTGGGGGACAGGCACCATGAACACTGAAGCTTTCTTT. Protein sequence: CASSWGTGTMNTEAFF. The entire variable domain, with the rest obtained from reference TRBV18 and TRBJ1-1, is as follows: NAGVMQNPRHLVRRRGQEARLRCSPMKGHSHVYWYRQLPEEGLKFMVYLQKENIIDESGMPKERFSAEFPKEGPSILRIQQVVRGDSAAYFCASSWGTGTMNTEAFFGQGTRLTVV.

This clonotype was seen repeatedly, ten times or more. The CDR3 DNA sequence: TGTGCCAGCAGCCCGGGGAGTCAGGCAAATGAGCAGTTCTTC. Protein product: CASSPGSQANEQFF. The J gene is TRBJ2-1, the V gene TRBV11-2; tentative D call: TRBD2 (5 bases). The CDR3 is 14 residues long. Trimming cost V 5 bases and J 7 bases, with 15 bases left between them. CDR1 SGHAT and CDR2 FQNNGV come from the germline V gene.

Sample share makes this clonotype medium-sized. This chain uses TRBV20-1 with TRBJ2-7; 11 bases align to TRBD2. The CDR3 consists of 12 residues. Germline lookup yields CDR1 DFQATT and CDR2 SNEGSKA (reference sequence). V dropped 5 bases and J dropped 3; count of bases not matched to a gene: 0. CDR3: CSAGTSGYEQYF. DNA of the CDR3: TGCAGTGCTGGGACTAGCGGCTACGAGCAGTACTTC.

This clonotype was recorded at least ten times. The V call is TRBV7-9, the J call TRBJ2-1, with D hard to call. CDR1 SEHNR and CDR2 FQNEAQ come from the germline V gene (reference sequence). CDR3 length: 15 amino acids. V gave up 3 bases and J gave up 5 bases, with 14 bases separating them. The CDR3 DNA follows: TGTGCCAGCAGCTTTTCATTTCCAAGGCACAATGAGCAGTTCTTC. It translates to CASSFSFPRHNEQFF.

This clonotype has a count of ten or more. This chain links TRBV7-2 with TRBJ1-5; D ambiguous. The CDR3 has 15 amino acids. Trimming stripped 1 base from V and 1 base from J, with 8 bases between. Looked up from germline, CDR1 is SGHTA and CDR2 is FQGNSA. CDR3 amino acids: CASSLEARSNQPQHF. The DNA of the CDR3 is TGTGCCAGCAGCTTAGAGGCCAGGAGCAATCAGCCCCAGCATTTT. The full variable domain, rest sourced from reference TRBV7-2 and TRBJ1-5, is GAGVSQSPSNKVTEKGKDVELRCDPISGHTALYWYRQSLGQGLEFLIYFQGNSAPDKSGLPSDRFSAERTGGSVSTLTIQRTQQEDSAVYLCASSLEARSNQPQHFGDGTRLSIL.